Presented here are 30 T cell receptor beta chains from one specimen sequenced in a study of blood T cell repertoires in COVID-19. Sequenced by immunoSEQ multiplex PCR; TCRdb stores in-frame clones only, minus some. The sample shows tens of thousands of clones, about 90% of them seen only once. Source material: peripheral blood. All receptors come from a man between 60 and 75 years old with acute or convalescent COVID-19.

The chain couples TRBV11-2 to TRBJ2-1, with TRBD1 matching over 9 bases. The junction had 11 bases not matched to a gene; V was cut back by 4 bases and J by 4 bases. Germline V CDR1 and CDR2: SGHAT, FQNNGV. The CDR3 totals 17 residues. The CDR3 region has the DNA TGTGCCAGCAGCTCCCCCCGGACGGACAGGGGTTACAATGAGCAGTTCTTC. Translation: CASSSPRTDRGYNEQFF.

The genes are TRBV4-3 and TRBJ2-7; 10 positions match TRBD2. Germline V gene lookup returns CDR1 LGHNA and CDR2 YSLEER. The CDR3 has 15 residues. With V trimmed by 1 base and J by 2 bases, 2 bases remained unmatched. As DNA, the CDR3 is TGCGCCAGCAGCCAAGGGACTAGCGGAACCTACGAGCAGTACTTC. This codes for CASSQGTSGTYEQYF.

This clone came up once. The rearrangement links TRBV6-1 to TRBJ2-7; possibly TRBD1 for D (5 bases). Germline V CDR1 and CDR2: MNHNS, SASEGT. The CDR3 totals 16 residues. Trimming removed 0 bases from V and 4 bases from J, with 16 bases in between. This CDR3 reads CASSEAGQNYVYEQYF. In DNA form, the CDR3 reads TGTGCCAGCAGTGAAGCGGGGCAGAATTACGTGTACGAGCAGTACTTC.

The chain recombines TRBV5-1 with TRBJ1-6; 7 bases are a match to TRBD1. Germline assignment: CDR1 SGHRS and CDR2 YFSETQ. V dropped 1 base and J dropped 6; count of bases not matched to a gene: 4. The CDR3 is 15 residues long. The CDR3: CASSLWDSTNSPLHF. CDR3 nucleotide sequence: TGCGCCAGCAGCTTGTGGGACAGCACTAATTCACCCCTCCACTTT.

The gene calls are TRBV5-6 and TRBJ1-3; TRBD1 agrees at 8 bases. The length of the CDR3 is 15 residues. The V segment lost 2 bases and the J segment 4 bases; nucleotides outside the gene matches: 5. CDR1 and CDR2 (germline): SGHDT, YYEEEE. The CDR3 loop is CASSFGTGGGNTIYF. CDR3 sequence (DNA): TGTGCCAGCAGCTTTGGGACAGGCGGGGGAAACACCATATATTTT.

V usage is TRBV20-1 and J usage is TRBJ1-2, with D possibly matching TRBD1 (6 bases). The CDR3 contains 11 residues. Trimming left V 6 bases short and J 6 bases short, with 11 bases between. The V gene's germline CDR1 is DFQATT and CDR2 SNEGSKA (reference sequence). CDR3 loop: CSAPRGNGYTF. CDR3 nucleotides: TGCAGTGCCCCGAGGGGGAATGGCTACACCTTC.

This chain links TRBV7-2 with TRBJ1-2; D gene uncertain. The V and J ends lost 4 bases and 1 base respectively, with 7 bases between them. The CDR3 has 13 residues. Germline loops: CDR1 SGHTA, CDR2 FQGNSA. The CDR3 reads CASSSRGNYGYTF. CDR3 coding DNA: TGTGCCAGCAGCTCCCGGGGTAACTATGGCTACACCTTC.

V and J are TRBV12-3 or TRBV12-4 and TRBJ1-5, with unresolved D. Trimming stripped 3 bases from V and 3 bases from J, with 6 bases between. CDR3 length equals 13 residues. The CDR3 coding sequence is TGTGCCAGCAGTTTCGCGCCCAATCAGCCCCAGCATTTT. Translating gives CASSFAPNQPQHF.

This clone was picked up one time. This chain joins TRBV25-1 and TRBJ2-7; weak D call: TRBD1 (6 bases). Trimming removed 5 bases at V and 1 base at J, with 12 bases between. Germline lookup yields CDR1 MGHDK and CDR2 SYGVNS. The CDR3 sequence is 14 residues long. The CDR3 loop reads CASSLGAGSYEQYF. For the CDR3, the DNA is TGTGCCAGCAGTTTGGGGGCCGGGTCCTACGAGCAGTACTTC.

This rearrangement joins TRBV21-1 to TRBJ1-5. TRBV21-1 is a pseudogene locus. The CDR3 sequence is 16 residues long. CDR3 region: CASSSIGGNSNQPQHF. CDR3 DNA: TGTGCCAGCAGCTCGATCGGAGGTAATAGCAATCAGCCCCAGCATTTT.

The chain is built from TRBV30 and TRBJ2-7, with 7 bases fitting TRBD2. Per germline, CDR1 GTSNPN and CDR2 SVGIG (reference sequence). V shed 1 base and J 3 bases; nucleotides not matched to a gene: 9. CDR3 length: 15 residues. The CDR3 coding sequence is TGTGCCTGGAGTGGAAATGCGGGGGTGATCTACGAGCAGTACTTC. It encodes CAWSGNAGVIYEQYF.

CDR3 loop: CASTGDSSYGYTF. The CDR3 nucleotides read TGTGCCAGTACCGGGGACAGCAGCTATGGCTACACCTTC. The chain couples TRBV19 to TRBJ1-2; 7 positions match TRBD1. The CDR3 sequence is 13 residues long. The V gene's germline CDR1 is LNHDA and CDR2 SQIVND (reference sequence). V lost 7 bases and J lost 4; bases outside the gene matches: 6.

This chain joins TRBV3-1 (or the pseudogene TRBV3-2) and TRBJ2-5, with TRBD2 identical over 8 bases. Trimming removed 2 bases from V and 4 bases from J; junction bases left unmatched: 12. Germline values: CDR1 LGHDT, CDR2 YNNKEL (reference sequence). The CDR3 has 17 amino acids. The CDR3 sequence is CASSQPGWVAGPETQYF. The CDR3 bases are TGTGCCAGCAGCCAACCTGGTTGGGTAGCGGGGCCAGAGACCCAGTACTTC.

This chain uses TRBV5-1 with TRBJ1-4; possibly TRBD1 for D (6 bases). The CDR3 loop spans 16 amino acids. Trimming stripped 1 base from V and 8 bases from J, with 18 bases between. Germline-derived CDR1 and CDR2 are SGHRS and YFSETQ. The CDR3, as DNA: TGCGCCAGCAGCTTGAGGGCTGGGGGCGCAAACGAAAAACTGTTTTTT. It translates to CASSLRAGGANEKLFF.

The J gene is TRBJ2-5, the V gene TRBV2, with TRBD2 matching 8 bases. V gave up 5 bases and J gave up 5 bases; unmatched junction bases: 7. Germline loops: CDR1 SNHLY, CDR2 FYNNEI. The CDR3 covers 14 residues. CDR3 residues: CASSNAGGGETQYF. CDR3 bases: TGTGCCAGCAGTAATGCGGGGGGAGGGGAGACCCAGTACTTC.

The J gene is TRBJ1-2, the V gene TRBV28; no clear D. Per germline, CDR1 MDHEN and CDR2 SYDVKM. The V and J ends lost 3 bases and 5 bases respectively, with 13 bases between them. This CDR3 has 14 amino acids. Here the CDR3 reads CASSFGAGRYGYTF. The CDR3 DNA sequence: TGTGCCAGCAGTTTTGGCGCCGGGAGGTATGGCTACACCTTC.

The chain uses TRBV6-2 or TRBV6-3 and TRBJ1-1, with 10 nucleotides matching TRBD1. J was trimmed by 5 bases and V by 4 bases; bases with no gene match: 7. The CDR3 spans 15 residues. CDR1 is MNHEY, CDR2 SVGEGT, per germline. The CDR3 protein is CASSWTGGRGTEAFF. The CDR3 coding sequence is TGTGCCAGCAGTTGGACAGGGGGAAGGGGAACTGAAGCTTTCTTT.

The chain links TRBV25-1 to TRBJ1-5, with unresolved D. Germline CDR1 is MGHDK and CDR2 is SYGVNS. This CDR3 contains 15 residues. Trimming pared 4 bases from V and 4 bases from J, leaving 14 bases between. The CDR3 bases are TGTGCCAGCAGTGCCCGGGGTAATGGGAATCAGCCCCAGCATTTT. It translates to CASSARGNGNQPQHF.

The chain links TRBV30 to TRBJ1-1; no reliable D call. There are 14 residues in the CDR3. Germline assignment: CDR1 GTSNPN and CDR2 SVGIG (reference sequence). Trimming pared 0 bases from V and 1 base from J, leaving 9 bases between. As DNA, the CDR3 is TGTGCCTGGAGTGTAAGTTATAGGAACACTGAAGCTTTCTTT. Residues: CAWSVSYRNTEAFF.

The V call is TRBV11-2, the J call TRBJ1-2; 7 bases align to TRBD1. In germline, CDR1 is SGHAT, CDR2 FQNNGV. Trimming at V came to 4 bases and at J to 4 bases, leaving 3 bases not matched to a gene. This CDR3 region has 13 residues. DNA for the CDR3: TGTGCCAGCAGCTCACAGGGGTCCTATGGCTACACCTTC. Translation gives CASSSQGSYGYTF.

This clone has more than one count but fewer than ten. In DNA form, the CDR3 reads TGTGCCAGCCGGCGGGTGACTGAAGCTTTCTTT. Protein product: CASRRVTEAFF. V is TRBV12-3 or TRBV12-4 and J is TRBJ1-1, with no clear D. Trimming shortened V by 8 bases and J by 5 bases, and 9 bases separated the two germline ends. CDR3 size: 11 residues.

The J gene is TRBJ2-1, the V gene TRBV7-9, with D perhaps matching TRBD2 (6 bases). Per the germline V gene, CDR1 is SEHNR and CDR2 is FQNEAQ (reference sequence). Deletions cut 3 bases from V and 7 bases from J, with 13 bases between. The CDR3 sequence is 14 residues long. The CDR3 nucleotides read TGTGCCAGCAGCTTCTCGACTAGGGTGAATGAGCAGTTCTTC. It codes for CASSFSTRVNEQFF.

This chain links TRBV11-2 with TRBJ1-6; 7 bases line up with TRBD1. The CDR3 length is 15 residues. The J segment lost 7 bases and the V segment lost 5 bases, leaving 8 bases of the junction unmatched. The V gene's germline CDR1 is SGHAT and CDR2 FQNNGV. CDR3 protein: CASSVPTGSNSPLHF. As DNA, the CDR3 is TGTGCCAGCAGCGTTCCGACAGGGTCAAATTCACCCCTCCACTTT.

The chain links TRBV27 to TRBJ1-2; 8 bases are a match to TRBD1. V gave up 5 bases and J gave up 0 bases; unmatched junction bases: 5. CDR3 length: 15 residues. CDR1 is MNHEY, CDR2 SMNVEV, per germline (reference sequence). The CDR3 DNA sequence: TGTGCCAGCAGTATACGGACAGGGCCTAACTATGGCTACACCTTC. Protein: CASSIRTGPNYGYTF.

This clone appeared once. The CDR3 nucleotides read TGCGCCAGCAGCTTGGAGGGCCTAGGGGGCCGGGACACTGAAGCTTTCTTT. This sequence encodes CASSLEGLGGRDTEAFF. The chain links TRBV5-1 to TRBJ1-1; TRBD1 aligns across 7 bases. Germline CDR1 and CDR2: SGHRS and YFSETQ. The CDR3 covers 17 residues. V lost 0 bases and J lost 3; bases outside the gene matches: 11.

This clone was seen once. The CDR3 region has the DNA TGTGCCAGCCTGGGGGGGAGACATGGCTACACCTTC. Its protein is CASLGGRHGYTF. The rearrangement links TRBV7-2 to TRBJ1-2; D perhaps matches TRBD1 (5 bases). This CDR3 spans 12 amino acids. V shed 8 bases and J shed 6 bases, with 13 bases lying between them. Germline lookup yields CDR1 SGHTA and CDR2 FQGNSA.

This rearrangement joins TRBV2 to TRBJ2-7; D not certain. Trimming stripped 7 bases from V and 5 bases from J, with 9 bases between. Germline V lookup: CDR1 SNHLY, CDR2 FYNNEI. There are 11 residues in the CDR3. The CDR3 nucleotides read TGTGCCAGCACGATTTTAGACGAGCAGTACTTC. Protein sequence: CASTILDEQYF.

This sequence joins TRBV6-5 and TRBJ2-7; 9 positions match TRBD1. This CDR3 is 14 amino acids long. J was trimmed by 4 bases and V by 5 bases; bases with no gene match: 6. CDR1 is MNHEY, CDR2 SVGAGI, per germline. CDR3 sequence (DNA): TGTGCCAGCAGTCCCGGGACAGGGATTTACGAGCAGTACTTC. Its translation: CASSPGTGIYEQYF.

The chain carries TRBV18 and TRBJ1-5; D uncertain. CDR3 length: 16 amino acids. Germline V CDR1 and CDR2: KGHSH, LQKENI. Trimming shortened V by 3 bases and J by 3 bases, and 15 bases separated the two germline ends. The CDR3 DNA sequence: TGTGCCAGCTCACCTTTTCAGGTAGAGAACAATCAGCCCCAGCATTTT. This encodes CASSPFQVENNQPQHF.

This chain joins TRBV5-8 and TRBJ1-2; TRBD1 matches at 7 bases. Germline V CDR1 and CDR2: SGHTS, YDEGEE. This CDR3 contains 17 residues. V shed 2 bases and J 0 bases; nucleotides not matched to a gene: 10. The CDR3: CASSFLGAGGANYGYTF. The DNA for the CDR3 is TGTGCCAGCAGCTTCCTGGGGGCAGGGGGAGCTAACTATGGCTACACCTTC.